The 9 T cell receptor beta chains below come from one sample, sequenced in a study of blood T cell repertoires in COVID-19. TCRdb's table, derived via immunoSEQ multiplex PCR, lists solely in-frame clones and lacks some. The sample shows 50,000 or so clones, over 75% of them seen only once. The sequenced sample consisted of peripheral blood. These receptors all come from a human donor with active COVID-19. The donor label of this sample is uncertain.

CDR3 DNA sequence: TGTGCCAGCAGTCCCAGAGTCAGCGGGGGGGTGTACGAGCAGTACTTC. Protein sequence: CASSPRVSGGVYEQYF. The chain has TRBV28 and TRBJ2-7; 10 bases are shared with TRBD2. Germline CDR1 MDHEN, CDR2 SYDVKM. Losses at the gene ends were 5 bases for V and 4 bases for J; bases not matched to a gene: 11. The CDR3 has 16 residues.

V gene TRBV6-5 combines with J gene TRBJ2-3; 9 nucleotides match TRBD2. The CDR3 spans 15 residues. Germline V gives CDR1 MNHEY, CDR2 SVGAGI. Trimming cost V 2 bases and J 4 bases; bases outside gene matches: 4. The CDR3 bases are TGTGCCAGCAGTTACGGGGGACTAGCTGCAGATACGCAGTATTTT. Translated: CASSYGGLAADTQYF.

This chain uses TRBV12-5 with TRBJ2-7, with a possible D match to TRBD2 (7 bases). This CDR3 region has 15 residues. Germline CDR1 LGHNT, CDR2 FRNRAP. V was trimmed by 2 bases and J by 3 bases, leaving 14 bases between them. In DNA form, the CDR3 reads TGTGCTAGTGGTTTGCGGCGGGGGCCTTGCTACGAGCAGTACGTC. Protein sequence: CASGLRRGPCYEQYV.

The rearrangement uses TRBV7-2 and TRBJ2-5, with D possibly TRBD2 on 6 matching bases. The CDR3 is made up of 14 amino acids. CDR1 and CDR2 (germline): SGHTA, FQGNSA. Trimming pared 4 bases from V and 4 bases from J, leaving 13 bases between. The CDR3 here is CASSSGGAGETQYF. DNA of the CDR3: TGTGCCAGCAGCTCTGGAGGAGCGGGAGAGACCCAGTACTTC.

This chain joins TRBV28 and TRBJ2-7; TRBD1 is a possible D gene (6 bases). Trimming stripped 7 bases from V and 6 bases from J, with 19 bases between. The CDR3 consists of 14 residues. CDR1 and CDR2 (germline): MDHEN, SYDVKM. The CDR3 region has the DNA TGTGCCAGCACAGGAAGGACAGCCTTTTTCGAGCAGTACTTC. Translating it yields CASTGRTAFFEQYF.

The V gene is TRBV7-9, the J gene TRBJ2-2; maybe TRBD2 (6 bases). The CDR3 runs to 17 residues. V dropped 5 bases and J dropped 4 bases, with 20 bases sitting between them. Germline values: CDR1 SEHNR, CDR2 FQNEAQ (reference sequence). In DNA form, the CDR3 reads TGTGCCAGCAGCGACCTTGTCTCGGGAGAAGCCACCGGGGAGCTGTTTTTT. Translated, it gives CASSDLVSGEATGELFF.

This clone was counted a single time. V gene TRBV6-5 combines with J gene TRBJ1-6; 7 bases fit TRBD1. This CDR3 comprises 16 residues. J gave up 5 bases and V 4 bases, and 8 bases lay outside the gene matches. Germline-derived CDR1 and CDR2 are MNHEY and SVGAGI. CDR3 amino acids: CASSFDRDRNNSPLHF. The CDR3 coding sequence is TGTGCCAGCAGTTTTGACCGGGACAGAAATAATTCACCCCTCCACTTT.

The chain joins TRBV7-9 to TRBJ2-3, with D possibly being TRBD2 (6 bases). The germline gives CDR1 SEHNR, CDR2 FQNEAQ (reference sequence). V was clipped by 5 bases and J by 2 bases, with 20 bases between them. This CDR3 spans 17 amino acids. This chain's CDR3 is CASSIPPERVHTDTQYF. Here the CDR3 DNA reads TGTGCCAGCAGCATTCCGCCCGAGCGGGTACACACAGATACGCAGTATTTT.

This chain uses TRBV15 with TRBJ1-2, with 10 bases aligning to TRBD1. The CDR3 covers 14 residues. Germline V gene lookup returns CDR1 LNHNV and CDR2 YYDKDF (reference sequence). The trim removed 4 bases at V and 7 bases at J, leaving 6 bases unmatched. The CDR3 spells CATSIIRTGGGYTF. The DNA of the CDR3 is TGTGCCACCAGCATAATACGGACAGGGGGTGGCTACACCTTC.